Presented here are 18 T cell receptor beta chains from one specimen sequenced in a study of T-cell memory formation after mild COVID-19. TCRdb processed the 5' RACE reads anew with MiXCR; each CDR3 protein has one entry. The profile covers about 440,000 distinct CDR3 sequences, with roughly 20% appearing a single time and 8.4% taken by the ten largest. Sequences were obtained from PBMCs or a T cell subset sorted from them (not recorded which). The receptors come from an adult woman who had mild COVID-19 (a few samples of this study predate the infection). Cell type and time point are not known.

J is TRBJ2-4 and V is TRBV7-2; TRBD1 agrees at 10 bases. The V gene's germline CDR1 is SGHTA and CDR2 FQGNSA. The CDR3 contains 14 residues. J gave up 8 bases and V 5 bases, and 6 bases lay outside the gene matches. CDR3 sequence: CASSPDRGIDIQYF. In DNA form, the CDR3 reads TGTGCCAGCAGCCCGGACAGGGGGATAGACATTCAGTACTTC.

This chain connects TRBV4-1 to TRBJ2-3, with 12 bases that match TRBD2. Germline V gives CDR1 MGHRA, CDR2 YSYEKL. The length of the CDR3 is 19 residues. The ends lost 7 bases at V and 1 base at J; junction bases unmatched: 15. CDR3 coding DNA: TGCGCCAGCACCCCTAGCGGGGGGGCGGCCGTTCTCGGCACAGATACGCAGTATTTT. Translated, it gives CASTPSGGAAVLGTDTQYF.

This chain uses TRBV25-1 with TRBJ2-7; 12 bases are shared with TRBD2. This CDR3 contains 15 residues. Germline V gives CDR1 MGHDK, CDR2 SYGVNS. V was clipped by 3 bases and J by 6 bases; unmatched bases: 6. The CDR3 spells CASSDWRLAGVEQYF. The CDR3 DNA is TGTGCCAGCAGTGATTGGAGACTAGCGGGAGTCGAGCAGTACTTC.

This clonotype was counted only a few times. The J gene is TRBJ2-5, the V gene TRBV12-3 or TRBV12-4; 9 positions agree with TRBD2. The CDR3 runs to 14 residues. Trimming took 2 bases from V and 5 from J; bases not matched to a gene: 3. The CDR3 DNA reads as TGTGCCAGCAGTTTAAGAGCGGGAGGCGAGACCCAGTACTTC. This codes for CASSLRAGGETQYF.

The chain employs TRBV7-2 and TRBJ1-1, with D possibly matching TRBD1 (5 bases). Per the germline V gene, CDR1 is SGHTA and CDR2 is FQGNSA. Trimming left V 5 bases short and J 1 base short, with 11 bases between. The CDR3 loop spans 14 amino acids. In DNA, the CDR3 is TGTGCCAGCAGCAAATCGGGGGGGAACACTGAAGCTTTCTTT. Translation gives CASSKSGGNTEAFF. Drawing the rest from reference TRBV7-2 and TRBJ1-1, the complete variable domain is GAGVSQSPSNKVTEKGKDVELRCDPISGHTALYWYRQSLGQGLEFLIYFQGNSAPDKSGLPSDRFSAERTGGSVSTLTIQRTQQEDSAVYLCASSKSGGNTEAFFGQGTRLTVV.

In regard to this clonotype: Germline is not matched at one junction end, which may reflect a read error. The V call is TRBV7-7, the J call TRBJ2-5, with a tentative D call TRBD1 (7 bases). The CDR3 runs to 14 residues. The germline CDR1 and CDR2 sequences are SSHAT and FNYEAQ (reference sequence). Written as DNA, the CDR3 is TGTGCTAGCAGCTCGACAGGGCGGGGAGAGACCCAGTACTTC. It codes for CASSSTGRGETQYF.

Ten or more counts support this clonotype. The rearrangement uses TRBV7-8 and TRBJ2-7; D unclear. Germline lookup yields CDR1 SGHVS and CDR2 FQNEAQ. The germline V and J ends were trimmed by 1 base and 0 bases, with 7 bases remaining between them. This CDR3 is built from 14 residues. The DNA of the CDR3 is TGTGCCAGCAGCTTAGTACAGAGCTCCTACGAGCAGTACTTC. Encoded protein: CASSLVQSSYEQYF.

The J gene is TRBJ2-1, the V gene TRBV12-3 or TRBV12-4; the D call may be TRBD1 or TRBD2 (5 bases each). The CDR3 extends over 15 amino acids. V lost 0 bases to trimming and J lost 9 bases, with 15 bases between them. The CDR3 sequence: CASSLAYGAGGEQFF. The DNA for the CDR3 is TGTGCCAGCAGTTTAGCGTACGGGGCAGGCGGTGAGCAGTTCTTC.

The CDR3 protein is CAWSRQGGEQYF. CDR3 nucleotides: TGTGCCTGGAGCCGACAGGGGGGTGAGCAGTACTTC. This chain connects TRBV30 to TRBJ2-7; 9 bases line up with TRBD1. V shed 3 bases, J shed 7 bases, and the junction held 4 bases outside the gene matches. CDR1 and CDR2 from the germline V gene are GTSNPN and SVGIG (reference sequence). This CDR3 is 12 amino acids long. Complete variable domain (other parts from reference TRBV30 and TRBJ2-7): SQTIHQWPATLVQPVGSPLSLECTVEGTSNPNLYWYRQAAGRGLQLLFYSVGIGQISSEVPQNLSASRPQDRQFILSSKKLLLSDSGFYLCAWSRQGGEQYFGPGTRLTVT.

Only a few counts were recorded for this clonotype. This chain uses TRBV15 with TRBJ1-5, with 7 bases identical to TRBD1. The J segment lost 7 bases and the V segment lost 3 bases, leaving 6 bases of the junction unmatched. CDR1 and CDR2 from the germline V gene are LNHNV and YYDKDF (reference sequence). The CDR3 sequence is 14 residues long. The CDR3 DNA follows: TGTGCCACCAGCAGCGACAGGGCCGGACAGCCCCAGCATTTT. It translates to CATSSDRAGQPQHF. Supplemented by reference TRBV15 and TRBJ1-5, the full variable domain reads DAMVIQNPRYQVTQFGKPVTLSCSQTLNHNVMYWYQQKSSQAPKLLFHYYDKDFNNEADTPDNFQSRRPNTSFCFLDIRSPGLGDTAMYLCATSSDRAGQPQHFGDGTRLSIL.

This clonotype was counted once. Here the CDR3 reads CASILVATGGTSEAFF. The DNA of the CDR3 is TGTGCCAGCATCCTGGTCGCGACAGGTGGGACCTCTGAAGCTTTCTTT. The genes are TRBV6-1 and TRBJ1-1; TRBD1 is a possible D gene (6 bases). The CDR3 runs to 16 residues. Trimming took off 7 bases at V and 6 bases at J, with 24 bases between the two ends. CDR1 is MNHNS and CDR2 is SASEGT in the germline V gene.

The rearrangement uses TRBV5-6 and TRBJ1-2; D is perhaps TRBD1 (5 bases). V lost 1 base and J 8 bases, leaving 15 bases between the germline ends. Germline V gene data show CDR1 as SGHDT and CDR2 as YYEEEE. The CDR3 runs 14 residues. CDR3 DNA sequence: TGTGCCAGCAGCTTGAGGGGACTACGCGGGGGCTACACCTTC. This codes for CASSLRGLRGGYTF.

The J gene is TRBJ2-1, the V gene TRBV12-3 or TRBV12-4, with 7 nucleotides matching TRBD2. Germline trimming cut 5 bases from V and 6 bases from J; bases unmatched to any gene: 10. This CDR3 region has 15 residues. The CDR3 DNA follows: TGTGCCAGCAGTCTCGGACTAGGTCTTAGCAATGAGCAGTTCTTC. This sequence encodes CASSLGLGLSNEQFF.

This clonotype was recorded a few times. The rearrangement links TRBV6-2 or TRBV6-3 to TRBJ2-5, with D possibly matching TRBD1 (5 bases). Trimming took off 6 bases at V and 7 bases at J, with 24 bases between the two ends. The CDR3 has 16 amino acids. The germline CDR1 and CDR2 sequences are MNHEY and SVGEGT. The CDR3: CASSQGFDSPSGTQYF. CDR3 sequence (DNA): TGTGCCAGCAGCCAAGGCTTTGACAGCCCCTCGGGGACCCAGTACTTC.

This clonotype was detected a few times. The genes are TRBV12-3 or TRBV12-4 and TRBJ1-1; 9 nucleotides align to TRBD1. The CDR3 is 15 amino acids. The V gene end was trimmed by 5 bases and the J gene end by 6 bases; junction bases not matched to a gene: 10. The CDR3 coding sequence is TGTGCCAGCAGTCCGACGGACAGGGGATGGGCTGAAGCTTTCTTT. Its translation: CASSPTDRGWAEAFF.

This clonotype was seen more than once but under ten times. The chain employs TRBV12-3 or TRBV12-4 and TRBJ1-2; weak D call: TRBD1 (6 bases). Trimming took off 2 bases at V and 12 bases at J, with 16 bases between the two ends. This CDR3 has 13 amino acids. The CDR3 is CASSLTALQGHTF. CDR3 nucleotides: TGTGCCAGCAGTTTAACGGCCTTACAGGGACACACCTTC.

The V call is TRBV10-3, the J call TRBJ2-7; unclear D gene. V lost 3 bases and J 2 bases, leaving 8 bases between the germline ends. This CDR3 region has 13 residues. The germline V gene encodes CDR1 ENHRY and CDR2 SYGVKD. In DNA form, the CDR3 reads TGTGCCATCAGTGATGTCGGAACCTACGAGCAGTACTTC. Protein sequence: CAISDVGTYEQYF.

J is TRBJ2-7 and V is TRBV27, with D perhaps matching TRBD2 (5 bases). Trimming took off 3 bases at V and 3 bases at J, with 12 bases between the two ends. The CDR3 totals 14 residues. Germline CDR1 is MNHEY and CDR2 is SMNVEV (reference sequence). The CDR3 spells CASSFRVGSYEQYF. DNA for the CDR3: TGTGCCAGCAGTTTCCGGGTGGGGAGCTACGAGCAGTACTTC.